The clone carrying this T cell receptor (beta chain) was detected many times. This sample is drawn from a study of T cells in Graves' hyperthyroidism and ophthalmopathy. Germline V gene data show CDR1 as SGHNT and CDR2 as YENEEA. This CDR3 is 14 amino acids long. V gave up 9 bases and J gave up 10 bases; unmatched junction bases: 11. Patients were excluded because of uncontrolled infection, other autoimmune disease, pregnancy or lactation. Template material for amplifying TCR beta CDR3 regions consisted of RNA transcripts. In the first-round RT-PCR of the TCR CDR3, the HTBI primer set was used. TCRdb re-called the multiplex PCR reads with MiXCR, one entry per CDR3 protein. The sample lists 350,000 to 450,000 distinct CDR3 sequences, 17% occurring once.

Specimen: blood. This TCR was recovered from a woman in her twenties or thirties with Graves' hyperthyroidism that later progressed to Graves' ophthalmopathy. V is TRBV11-3 and J is TRBJ1-6; 8 bases align to TRBD1. For the CDR3, the DNA is TGTGCCAGGTCGGACAGGGAGGGAAGGTCACCCCTCCACTTT. Translating gives CARSDREGRSPLHF.